A selection of T cell receptor beta chains follows, all from one sample in a study of blood T cell repertoires in COVID-19. Sequencing was performed with immunoSEQ multiplex PCR; in TCRdb, only in-frame clones are kept and a portion is missing. The table shows 250,000 to 350,000 clones, with 75% to 90% occurring only once. The sequencing input was peripheral blood. The origin of the receptors is a woman in her forties or fifties who had recovered from COVID-19. Each CDR3 is given with its conserved first and last residue. A D gene is named only where the DNA matches it firmly. Clone sizes are given selectively: once, few, many, or a class where the clone is expanded.

d_call	v_call	clone_size	j_call	cdr3_aa	cdr3_nt
TRBD2	TRBV5-1	-	TRBJ2-1	CASSLDGRALGEQFF	TGCGCCAGCAGCTTGGACGGGAGGGCCTTGGGGGAGCAGTTCTTC
TRBD1	TRBV5-4	-	TRBJ1-1	CASSIDRENTEAFF	TGTGCCAGCAGCATCGACAGGGAGAACACTGAAGCTTTCTTT
TRBD1	TRBV19	-	TRBJ1-5	CASTWDSAYSNQPQHF	TGTGCCAGTACCTGGGACAGCGCCTATAGCAATCAGCCCCAGCATTTT
TRBD2	TRBV7-2	-	TRBJ2-7	CASSLEKGISGRTGEQYF	TGTGCCAGCAGCTTAGAAAAGGGGATTAGCGGGAGGACAGGGGAGCAGTACTTC
-	TRBV7-9	-	TRBJ2-7	CASSLPGAYEQYF	TGTGCCAGCAGCCTACCGGGAGCCTACGAGCAGTACTTC
-	TRBV6-5	-	TRBJ1-1	CASPSIPGHTEAFF	TGTGCCAGCCCGTCCATTCCAGGGCACACTGAAGCTTTCTTT
TRBD2	TRBV7-2	-	TRBJ2-5	CASSPPNLAAETQYF	TGTGCCAGCAGCCCACCCAATCTAGCGGCAGAGACCCAGTACTTC
TRBD1	TRBV12-3/TRBV12-4	-	TRBJ1-2	CASRNTGGYGYTF	TGTGCCAGCAGAAACACAGGGGGCTATGGCTACACCTTC
TRBD1	TRBV18	-	TRBJ2-3	CASSPLPGQGYTDTQYF	TGTGCCAGCTCACCACTACCGGGACAGGGGTACACAGATACGCAGTATTTT
-	TRBV27	-	TRBJ1-2	CASSPGGAYGYTF	TGTGCCAGCAGCCCTGGGGGGGCCTATGGCTACACCTTC
TRBD1	TRBV6-4	-	TRBJ2-7	CASGWGQGYEQYF	TGTGCCAGCGGGTGGGGACAGGGCTACGAGCAGTACTTC
-	TRBV6-2/TRBV6-3	few	TRBJ1-1	CASSYSTRTEAFF	TGTGCCAGCAGTTACTCAACCCGGACTGAAGCTTTCTTT
TRBD2	TRBV7-3	-	TRBJ2-1	CASSSTGTSGRNEQFF	TGTGCCAGCAGCTCAACCGGGACTAGCGGGAGGAACGAGCAGTTCTTC
-	TRBV6-4	-	TRBJ1-1	CASRAQGWDTEAFF	TGTGCCAGCAGGGCCCAGGGATGGGACACTGAAGCTTTCTTT
-	TRBV4-1	-	TRBJ2-2	CASSQDPGRGIANTGELFF	TGCGCCAGCAGCCAAGACCCGGGCAGGGGTATCGCGAACACCGGGGAGCTGTTTTTT
-	TRBV3-1/TRBV3-2	-	TRBJ1-1	CASSLRDSTNTEAFF	TGTGCCAGCAGCCTGCGAGACAGTACGAACACTGAAGCTTTCTTT
TRBD1	TRBV6-1	-	TRBJ1-2	CASSEYPPTGAGGYTF	TGTGCCAGCAGTGAATACCCACCGACAGGGGCGGGAGGCTACACCTTC
TRBD2	TRBV5-1	-	TRBJ2-3	CASSSDGRAADTQYF	TGCGCCAGCAGCTCGGACGGGAGGGCCGCAGATACGCAGTATTTT
TRBD2	TRBV6-2/TRBV6-3	-	TRBJ2-1	CASSRLAGGLGNEQFF	TGTGCCAGCAGTCGACTAGCGGGAGGGCTAGGGAATGAGCAGTTCTTC
-	TRBV7-9	few	TRBJ2-7	CASSLAGGYYEQYF	TGTGCCAGCAGCTTAGCAGGGGGATACTACGAGCAGTACTTC
-	TRBV5-1	-	TRBJ2-7	CASSHGDYEQYF	TGCGCCAGCTCCCACGGAGACTACGAGCAGTACTTC
TRBD1	TRBV18	-	TRBJ2-3	CASSPRDRPGTDTQYF	TGTGCCAGCTCACCTCGGGACAGGCCTGGCACAGATACGCAGTATTTT
TRBD1	TRBV6-6	-	TRBJ1-6	CASSRQGALGNSPLHF	TGTGCCAGCAGTCGACAGGGGGCTTTGGGGAATTCACCCCTCCACTTT
TRBD1	TRBV6-6	-	TRBJ2-7	CASSYSRDRGHEQYF	TGTGCCAGCAGTTACTCCCGGGACAGGGGCCACGAGCAGTACTTC
TRBD1	TRBV6-5	once	TRBJ1-3	CASSYSKQTGENTIYF	TGTGCCAGCAGTTACTCGAAACAGACAGGGGAAAACACCATATATTTT
TRBD1	TRBV6-4	-	TRBJ1-3	CASRPRGYRGHSGNTIYF	TGTGCCAGCAGACCACGCGGATACAGGGGTCACTCTGGAAACACCATATATTTT
-	TRBV27	-	TRBJ2-5	CASRGRETQYF	TGTGCCAGCAGGGGCCGAGAGACCCAGTACTTC
TRBD2	TRBV3-1/TRBV3-2	-	TRBJ2-1	CASSRPFLAGLYNEQFF	TGTGCCAGCAGCCGGCCTTTTCTAGCGGGGTTGTACAATGAGCAGTTCTTC
TRBD2	TRBV5-1	-	TRBJ2-7	CASGEGRTYEQYF	TGCGCCAGCGGGGAGGGCAGAACCTACGAGCAGTACTTC
TRBD1	TRBV6-5	-	TRBJ2-7	CASSYDRQGSYEQYF	TGTGCCAGCAGTTACGACCGACAGGGGTCCTACGAGCAGTACTTC
-	TRBV12-2	-	TRBJ1-4	CASRPPGQGNNEKLFF	TGTGCAAGTCGCCCTCCGGGACAGGGCAACAATGAAAAACTGTTTTTT